The 12 T cell receptor beta chains given below trace back to one sample, sequenced in a study of T cell repertoires in cytomegalovirus infection. TCRdb reprocessed the reads via MiXCR and lists one record per CDR3 protein. The sample lists 250,000 to 300,000 distinct CDR3 sequences, about 23% occurring once. The sequencing sample was made of PBMCs. These receptors were collected from a human donor in good health (CMV status not recorded). Some clones in this sample may be carry-over from other donors' samples.

This chain connects TRBV3-1 to TRBJ1-1; 7 nucleotides agree with TRBD1. The CDR3 has 12 amino acids. V trimming: 4 bases; J trimming: 11 bases; junction bases outside the gene matches: 7. The germline gives CDR1 LGHDT, CDR2 YNNKEL (reference sequence). The CDR3 sequence: CASSPQGGMAFF. For the CDR3, the DNA is TGTGCCAGCAGCCCCCAGGGGGGGATGGCTTTCTTT.

This chain connects TRBV28 to TRBJ2-2; 14 positions agree with TRBD2. Trimming took 8 bases from V and 6 from J; bases not matched to a gene: 2. CDR1 and CDR2 (germline): MDHEN, SYDVKM. This CDR3 is built from 14 residues. The CDR3: CASGGLAGAGELFF. The CDR3 DNA follows: TGTGCCAGCGGGGGACTAGCGGGAGCCGGGGAGCTGTTTTTT.

In its sample, this clonotype was seen a few times. CDR3 residues: CASKLGGNNQPQHF. Written as DNA, the CDR3 is TGTGCCAGCAAGTTGGGAGGGAACAATCAGCCCCAGCATTTT. This rearrangement joins TRBV2 to TRBJ1-5, with D hard to call. The CDR3 runs 14 residues. The germline V gene has CDR1 SNHLY and CDR2 FYNNEI. Between the trimmed V and J ends, which lost 7 bases and 3 bases, there was a span of 13 bases.

The genes are TRBV25-1 and TRBJ2-7, with 10 bases fitting TRBD1. Germline CDR1 MGHDK, CDR2 SYGVNS. This CDR3 comprises 14 residues. The ends lost 3 bases at V and 3 bases at J; junction bases unmatched: 2. CDR3 DNA: TGTGCCAGCAGTGAGACAGGGGGCGTCTACGAGCAGTACTTC. This codes for CASSETGGVYEQYF.

This clonotype has more than one count but fewer than ten. J is TRBJ2-3 and V is TRBV28; D may be TRBD1 (6 bases). Germline lookup yields CDR1 MDHEN and CDR2 SYDVKM. Trimming took 10 bases from V and 2 from J, leaving 13 bases between them. The CDR3 has 13 residues. DNA for the CDR3: TGTGCCACTAGGACAGCCTCCACAGATACGCAGTATTTT. This codes for CATRTASTDTQYF.

This rearrangement joins TRBV7-2 to TRBJ1-5; D perhaps matches TRBD1 (5 bases). Germline CDR1 is SGHTA and CDR2 is FQGNSA. The germline V and J ends were trimmed by 5 bases and 9 bases, with 14 bases remaining between them. This CDR3 contains 13 residues. The CDR3 DNA is TGTGCCAGCAGCGGGACTTCCTCGGGGCCCCAGCATTTT. It encodes CASSGTSSGPQHF.

The chain uses TRBV28 and TRBJ2-7; TRBD2 matches 12 bases. V lost 4 bases to trimming and J lost 6 bases; unmatched junction nucleotides: 13. The germline V gene encodes CDR1 MDHEN and CDR2 SYDVKM. The CDR3 covers 17 residues. CDR3 coding DNA: TGTGCCAGCAGTTCGTCCTCTAGCGGGAGGGCCCACATCGAGCAGTACTTC. This sequence encodes CASSSSSSGRAHIEQYF.

The sample holds a few counts of this clonotype. V usage is TRBV18 and J usage is TRBJ2-2; D may match TRBD1 or TRBD2 (6 bases each). Trimming took 6 bases from V and 0 from J, leaving 11 bases between them. Germline-derived CDR1 and CDR2 are KGHSH and LQKENI. The CDR3 sequence is 15 residues long. CDR3 nucleotides: TGTGCCAGCTCGCGGGACACCTCGAACACCGGGGAGCTGTTTTTT. Translation: CASSRDTSNTGELFF.

Only a few counts were recorded for this clonotype. The CDR3 sequence is CASSSGQGARGYTF. CDR3 in DNA: TGTGCCAGCAGTTCCGGACAGGGGGCGCGGGGCTACACCTTC. The chain recombines TRBV28 with TRBJ1-2; 11 bases map to TRBD1. With 4 bases clipped from V and 8 bases from J, the junction kept 6 bases outside the gene matches. CDR1 MDHEN and CDR2 SYDVKM come from the germline V gene. The CDR3 is 14 amino acids.

Only a few counts were recorded for this clonotype. V usage is TRBV28 and J usage is TRBJ2-1; D is unclear. Germline assignment: CDR1 MDHEN and CDR2 SYDVKM. CDR3 length equals 14 residues. V was pared by 1 base and J by 5 bases, with 9 bases between. As DNA, the CDR3 is TGTGCCAGCAGTTTATATGGGTTCGACAATGAGCAGTTCTTC. Its translation is CASSLYGFDNEQFF.

This chain links TRBV10-3 with TRBJ2-5, with 9 bases identical to TRBD2. The CDR3 sequence is 15 residues long. From germline, CDR1 is ENHRY and CDR2 SYGVKD. The junction had 7 bases not matched to a gene; V was cut back by 3 bases and J by 5 bases. CDR3 protein: CAISDSSSGGETQYF. Here the CDR3 DNA reads TGTGCCATCAGTGATAGTAGTAGCGGGGGTGAGACCCAGTACTTC.

This clonotype occurred many times. J is TRBJ1-4 and V is TRBV7-6; tentatively, D is TRBD1 (6 bases). Germline V gene lookup returns CDR1 SGHVS and CDR2 FNYEAQ. V shed 4 bases and J shed 8 bases, with 11 bases lying between them. The CDR3 loop spans 13 amino acids. For the CDR3, the DNA is TGTGCCAGCAGCTGGACAGAGGGGGAAAAACTGTTTTTT. This gives the protein CASSWTEGEKLFF.